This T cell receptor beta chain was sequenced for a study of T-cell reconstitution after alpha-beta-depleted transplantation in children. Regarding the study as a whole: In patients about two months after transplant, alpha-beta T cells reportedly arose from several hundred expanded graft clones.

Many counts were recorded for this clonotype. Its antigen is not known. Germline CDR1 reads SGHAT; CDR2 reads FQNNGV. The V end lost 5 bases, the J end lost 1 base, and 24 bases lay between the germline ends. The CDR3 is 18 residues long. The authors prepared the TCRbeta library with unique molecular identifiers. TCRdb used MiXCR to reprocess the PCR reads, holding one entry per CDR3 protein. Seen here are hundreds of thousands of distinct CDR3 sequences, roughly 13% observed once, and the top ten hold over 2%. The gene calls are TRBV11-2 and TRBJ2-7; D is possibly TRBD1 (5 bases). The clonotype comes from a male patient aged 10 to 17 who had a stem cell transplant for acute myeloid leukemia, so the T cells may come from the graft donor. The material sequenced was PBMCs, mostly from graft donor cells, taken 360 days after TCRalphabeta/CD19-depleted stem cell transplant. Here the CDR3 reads CASSPRPYRTTASYEQYF. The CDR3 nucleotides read TGTGCCAGCAGCCCCCGACCATACAGGACCACCGCATCCTACGAGCAGTACTTC.